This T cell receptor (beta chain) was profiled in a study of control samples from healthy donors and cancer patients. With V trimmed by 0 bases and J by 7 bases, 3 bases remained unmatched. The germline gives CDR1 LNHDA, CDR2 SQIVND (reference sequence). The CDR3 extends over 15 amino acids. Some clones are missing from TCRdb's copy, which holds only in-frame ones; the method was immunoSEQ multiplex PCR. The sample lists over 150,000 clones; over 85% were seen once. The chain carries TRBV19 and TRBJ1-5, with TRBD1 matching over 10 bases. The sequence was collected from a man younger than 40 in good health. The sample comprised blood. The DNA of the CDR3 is TGTGCCAGTAGTATAGAGGACAGGGGGTGGCAGCCCCAGCATTTT. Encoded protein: CASSIEDRGWQPQHF.